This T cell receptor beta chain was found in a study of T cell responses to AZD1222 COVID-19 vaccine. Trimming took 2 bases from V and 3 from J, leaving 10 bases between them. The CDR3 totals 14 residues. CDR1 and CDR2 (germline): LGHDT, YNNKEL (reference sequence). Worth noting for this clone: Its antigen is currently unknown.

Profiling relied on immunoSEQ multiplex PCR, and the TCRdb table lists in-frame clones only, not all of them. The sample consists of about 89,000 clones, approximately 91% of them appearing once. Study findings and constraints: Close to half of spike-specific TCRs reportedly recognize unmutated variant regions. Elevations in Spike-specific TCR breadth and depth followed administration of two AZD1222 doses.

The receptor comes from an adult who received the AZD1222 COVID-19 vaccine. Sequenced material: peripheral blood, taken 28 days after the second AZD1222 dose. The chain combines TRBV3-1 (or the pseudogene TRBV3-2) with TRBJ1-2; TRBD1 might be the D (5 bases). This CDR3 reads CASSQFSGHYGYTF. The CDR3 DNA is TGTGCCAGCAGCCAATTTTCAGGGCACTATGGCTACACCTTC.